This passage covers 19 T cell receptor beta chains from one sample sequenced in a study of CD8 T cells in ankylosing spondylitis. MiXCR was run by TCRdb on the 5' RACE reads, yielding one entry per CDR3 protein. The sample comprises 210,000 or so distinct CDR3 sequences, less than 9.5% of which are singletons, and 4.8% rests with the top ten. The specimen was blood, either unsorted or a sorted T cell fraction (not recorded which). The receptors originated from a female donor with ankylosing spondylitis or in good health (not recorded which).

As DNA, the CDR3 is TGCAGCGTTGAAGAGGGTAACGGTCGCGGGCAGTACTTC. Protein sequence: CSVEEGNGRGQYF. V is TRBV29-1 and J is TRBJ2-7; no firm D call. The V end was cut by 0 bases, the J end by 9 bases, with 15 bases between. The CDR3 is 13 amino acids. Germline values: CDR1 SQVTM, CDR2 ANQGSEA.

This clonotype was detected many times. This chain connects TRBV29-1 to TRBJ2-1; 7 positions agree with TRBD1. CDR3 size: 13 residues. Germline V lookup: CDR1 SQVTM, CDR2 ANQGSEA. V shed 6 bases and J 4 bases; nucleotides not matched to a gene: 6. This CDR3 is CSVRDSYYNEQFF. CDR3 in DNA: TGCAGCGTCCGGGACAGCTATTACAATGAGCAGTTCTTC.

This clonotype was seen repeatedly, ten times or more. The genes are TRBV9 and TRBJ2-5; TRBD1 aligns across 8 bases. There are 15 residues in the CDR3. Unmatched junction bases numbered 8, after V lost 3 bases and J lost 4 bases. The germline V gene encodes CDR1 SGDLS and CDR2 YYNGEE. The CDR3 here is CASSATDRGGETQYF. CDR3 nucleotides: TGTGCCAGCAGCGCTACTGACAGGGGCGGAGAGACCCAGTACTTC.

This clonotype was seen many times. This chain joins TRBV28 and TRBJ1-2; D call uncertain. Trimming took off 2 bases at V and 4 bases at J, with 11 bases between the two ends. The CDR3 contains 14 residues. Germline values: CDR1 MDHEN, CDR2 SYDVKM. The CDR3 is CASSLTRFGYGYTF. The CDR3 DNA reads TGTGCCAGCAGTTTAACGCGGTTTGGCTATGGCTACACCTTC.

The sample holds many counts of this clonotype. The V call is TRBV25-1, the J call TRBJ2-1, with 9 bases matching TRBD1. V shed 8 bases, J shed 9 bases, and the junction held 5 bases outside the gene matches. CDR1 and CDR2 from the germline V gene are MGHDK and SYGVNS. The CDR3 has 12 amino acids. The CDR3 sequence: CASGTGFTEQFF. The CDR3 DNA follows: TGTGCCAGCGGGACAGGGTTTACTGAGCAGTTCTTC. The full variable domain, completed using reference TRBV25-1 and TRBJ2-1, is EADIYQTPRYLVIGTGKKITLECSQTMGHDKMYWYQQDPGMELHLIHYSYGVNSTEKGDLSSESTVSRIRTEHFPLTLESARPSHTSQYLCASGTGFTEQFFGPGTRLTVL.

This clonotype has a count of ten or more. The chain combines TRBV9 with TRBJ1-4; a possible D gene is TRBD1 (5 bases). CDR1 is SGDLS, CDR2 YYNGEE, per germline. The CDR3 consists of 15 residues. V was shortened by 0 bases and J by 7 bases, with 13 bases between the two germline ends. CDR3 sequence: CASSVGGGSSEKLFF. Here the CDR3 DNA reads TGTGCCAGCAGCGTAGGCGGGGGTTCGAGTGAAAAACTGTTTTTT.

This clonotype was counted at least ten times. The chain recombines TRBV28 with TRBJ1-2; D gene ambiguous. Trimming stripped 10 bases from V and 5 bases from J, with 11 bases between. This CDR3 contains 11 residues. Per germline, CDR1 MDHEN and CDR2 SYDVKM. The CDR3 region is CAIYSTYGYTF. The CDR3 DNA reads TGTGCCATCTACAGCACATATGGCTACACCTTC.

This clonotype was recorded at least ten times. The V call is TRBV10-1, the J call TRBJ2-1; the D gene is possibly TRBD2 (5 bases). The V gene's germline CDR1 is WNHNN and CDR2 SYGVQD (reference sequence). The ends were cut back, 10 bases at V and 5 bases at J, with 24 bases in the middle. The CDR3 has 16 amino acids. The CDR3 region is CATKAYLRKEDNEQFF. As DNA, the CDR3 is TGCGCCACCAAAGCTTACCTCAGGAAGGAGGACAATGAGCAGTTCTTC.

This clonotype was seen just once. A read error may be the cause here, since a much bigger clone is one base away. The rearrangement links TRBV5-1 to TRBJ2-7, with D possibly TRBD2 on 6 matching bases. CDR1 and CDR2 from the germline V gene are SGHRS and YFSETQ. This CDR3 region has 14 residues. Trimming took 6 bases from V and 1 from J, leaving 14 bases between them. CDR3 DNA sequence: TGCGCCAGCAAGCAGCGGGTGGTGTCCTACGAGCAGTACTTC. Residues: CASKQRVVSYEQYF.

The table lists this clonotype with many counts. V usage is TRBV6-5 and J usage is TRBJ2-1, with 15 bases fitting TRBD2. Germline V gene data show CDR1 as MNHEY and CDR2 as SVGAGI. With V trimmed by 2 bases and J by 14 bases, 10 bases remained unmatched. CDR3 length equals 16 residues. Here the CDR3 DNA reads TGTGCCAGCAGTTACAGGGGACTAGCGGGAGGTAAAAGGGAGTTCTTC. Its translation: CASSYRGLAGGKREFF.

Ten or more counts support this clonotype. The CDR3, as DNA: TGTGCCAGCAGTTACTCGAATGACGGACCTTCCTTCACTTATGGCTACACCTTC. Protein: CASSYSNDGPSFTYGYTF. The chain carries TRBV6-2 or TRBV6-3 and TRBJ1-2; D gene uncertain. This CDR3 comprises 18 residues. The V end lost 0 bases, the J end lost 5 bases, and 22 bases lay between the germline ends. Germline loops: CDR1 MNHEY, CDR2 SVGEGT.

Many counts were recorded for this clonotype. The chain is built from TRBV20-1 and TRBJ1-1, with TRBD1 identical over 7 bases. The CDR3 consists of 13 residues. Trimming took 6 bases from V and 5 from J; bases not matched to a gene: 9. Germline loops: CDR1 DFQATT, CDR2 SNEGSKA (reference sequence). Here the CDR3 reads CSAPGTERTEAFF. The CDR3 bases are TGCAGTGCCCCCGGGACAGAGAGGACTGAAGCTTTCTTT.

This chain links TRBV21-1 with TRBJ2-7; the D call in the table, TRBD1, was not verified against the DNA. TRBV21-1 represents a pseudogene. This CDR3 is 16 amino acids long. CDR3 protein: CASSKAGGGNSYEQHF. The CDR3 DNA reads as TGTGCCAGCAGCAAAGCTGGGGGGGGCAACTCGTACGAGCAGCACTTC.

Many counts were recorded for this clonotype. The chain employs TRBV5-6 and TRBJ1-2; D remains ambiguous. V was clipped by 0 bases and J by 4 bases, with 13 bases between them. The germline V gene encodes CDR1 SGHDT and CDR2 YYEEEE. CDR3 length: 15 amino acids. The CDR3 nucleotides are TGTGCCAGCAGCTTGGGGCCTCTTCCCTCCTATGGCTACACCTTC. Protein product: CASSLGPLPSYGYTF.

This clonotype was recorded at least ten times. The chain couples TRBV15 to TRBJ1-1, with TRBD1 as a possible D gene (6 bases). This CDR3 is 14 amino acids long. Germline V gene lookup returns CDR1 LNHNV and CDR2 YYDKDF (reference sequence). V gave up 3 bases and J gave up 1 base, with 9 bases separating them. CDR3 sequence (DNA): TGTGCCACCAGCAGCCTACAGGGGAACACTGAAGCTTTCTTT. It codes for CATSSLQGNTEAFF.

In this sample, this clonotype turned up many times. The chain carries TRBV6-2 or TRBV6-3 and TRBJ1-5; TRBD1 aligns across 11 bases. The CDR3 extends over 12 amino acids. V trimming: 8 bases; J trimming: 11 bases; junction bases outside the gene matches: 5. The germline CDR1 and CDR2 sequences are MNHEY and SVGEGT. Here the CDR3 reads CASGTGGSAQHF. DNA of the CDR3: TGTGCCAGCGGGACAGGGGGATCAGCCCAGCATTTT.

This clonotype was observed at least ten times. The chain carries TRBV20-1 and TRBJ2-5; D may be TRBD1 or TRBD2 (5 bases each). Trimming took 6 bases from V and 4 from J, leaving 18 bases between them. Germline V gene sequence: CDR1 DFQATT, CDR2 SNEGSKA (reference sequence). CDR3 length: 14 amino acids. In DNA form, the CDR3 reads TGCAGTGCCCCCTCCCTGGTTGGGGGAGAGACCCAGTACTTC. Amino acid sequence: CSAPSLVGGETQYF.

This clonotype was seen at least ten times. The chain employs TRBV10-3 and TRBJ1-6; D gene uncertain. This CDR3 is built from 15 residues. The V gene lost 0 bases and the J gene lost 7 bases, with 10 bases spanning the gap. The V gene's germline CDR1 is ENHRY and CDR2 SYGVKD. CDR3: CAISESRVENSPLHF. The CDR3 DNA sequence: TGTGCCATCAGTGAGTCGAGGGTTGAGAATTCACCCCTCCACTTT.

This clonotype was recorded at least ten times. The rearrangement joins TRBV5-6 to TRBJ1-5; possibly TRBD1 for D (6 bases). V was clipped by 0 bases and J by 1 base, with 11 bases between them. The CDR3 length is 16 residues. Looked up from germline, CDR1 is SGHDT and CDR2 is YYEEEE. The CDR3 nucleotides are TGTGCCAGCAGCTTGGCGGGTGGGGGCAGCAATCAGCCCCAGCATTTT. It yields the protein CASSLAGGGSNQPQHF. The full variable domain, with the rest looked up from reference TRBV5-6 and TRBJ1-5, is DAGVTQSPTHLIKTRGQQVTLRCSPKSGHDTVSWYQQALGQGPQFIFQYYEEEERQRGNFPDRFSGHQFPNYSSELNVNALLLGDSALYLCASSLAGGGSNQPQHFGDGTRLSIL.